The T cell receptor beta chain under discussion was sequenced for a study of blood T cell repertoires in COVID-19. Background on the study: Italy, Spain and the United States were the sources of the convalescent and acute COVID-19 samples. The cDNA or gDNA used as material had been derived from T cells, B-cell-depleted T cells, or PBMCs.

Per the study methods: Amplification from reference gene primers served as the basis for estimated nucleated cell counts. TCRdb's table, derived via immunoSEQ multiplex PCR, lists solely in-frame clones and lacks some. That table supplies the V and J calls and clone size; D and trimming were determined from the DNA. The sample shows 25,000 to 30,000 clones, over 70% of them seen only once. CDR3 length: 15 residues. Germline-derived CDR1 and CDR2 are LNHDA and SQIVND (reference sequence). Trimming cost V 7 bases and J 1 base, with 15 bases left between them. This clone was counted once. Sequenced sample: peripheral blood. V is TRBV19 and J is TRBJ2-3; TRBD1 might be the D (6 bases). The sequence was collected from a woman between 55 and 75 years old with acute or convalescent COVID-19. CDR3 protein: CASTQGHYGTDTQYF. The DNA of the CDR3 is TGTGCCAGTACCCAGGGACACTATGGCACAGATACGCAGTATTTT.